Reported below is one T cell receptor (beta chain). V was clipped by 4 bases and J by 0 bases; unmatched bases: 10. Germline-derived CDR1 and CDR2 are SGHRS and YFSETQ. This CDR3 is built from 20 residues. The data derive from a study of T cell changes during pregnancy in multiple sclerosis. The assay was immunoSEQ multiplex PCR, and TCRdb's table has in-frame clones only and misses some. The sample carries tens of thousands of clones, approximately 92% recorded once. The source is a female donor with multiple sclerosis, enrolled in a pregnancy study. Here the sequenced sample was peripheral blood, taken in the first trimester of pregnancy. V usage is TRBV5-1 and J usage is TRBJ2-2; 15 bases are a match to TRBD2. The CDR3 DNA reads as TGCGCCAGCAGCAGGATCGGACTAGCGGGAGGGTTCGCGAACACCGGGGAGCTGTTTTTT. Translation: CASSRIGLAGGFANTGELFF.